The 26 T cell receptor beta chains below all came from one sample that was sequenced in a study of CD8+CD57+ T cells in acquired aplastic anemia. Patients who underwent sequencing had shown CD8+CD57+ cell expansion by flow cytometry. Genomic DNA served as template for TCR beta VDJ and CDR3 profiling. TCRdb analysed the reads with MiXCR anew, one entry per CDR3 protein. Of some 120,000 distinct CDR3 sequences detected, approximately 40% appear once; the ten largest clones hold 2.6%. Sequences were obtained from sorted CD4+, CD8+, or CD8+CD57+ T cells (not recorded which) from PBMCs. These receptors all stem from a human donor with aplastic anemia.

J is TRBJ1-6 and V is TRBV6-1; perhaps TRBD1 as D (6 bases). Germline-derived CDR1 and CDR2 are MNHNS and SASEGT. Trimming took off 3 bases at V and 6 bases at J, with 12 bases between the two ends. The CDR3 runs to 15 residues. In nucleotides, the CDR3 is TGTGCCAGCAGTGAGGCACAGGGACTTAATTCACCCCTCCACTTT. The encoded protein is CASSEAQGLNSPLHF.

This clonotype has a count of ten or more. The V gene is TRBV20-1, the J gene TRBJ1-2; D is uncertain. Germline lookup yields CDR1 DFQATT and CDR2 SNEGSKA (reference sequence). The CDR3 is made up of 14 amino acids. V was pared by 0 bases and J by 1 base, with 9 bases between. The CDR3 region is CSARDTNSNYGYTF. The CDR3 coding sequence is TGCAGTGCTAGAGATACCAACAGTAACTATGGCTACACCTTC.

This clonotype qualifies as medium-sized. The CDR3 here is CSVDRGPGYTF. CDR3 in DNA: TGCAGCGTTGACAGGGGGCCTGGCTACACCTTC. The chain combines TRBV29-1 with TRBJ1-2; TRBD1 matches 8 bases. CDR1 is SQVTM, CDR2 ANQGSEA, per germline. The CDR3 consists of 11 residues. The junction had 1 base not matched to a gene; V was cut back by 3 bases and J by 7 bases.

At least ten counts were recorded for this clonotype. J is TRBJ1-5 and V is TRBV6-1; 8 nucleotides match TRBD1. The V segment lost 10 bases and the J segment 6 bases; nucleotides outside the gene matches: 8. The CDR3 loop spans 13 amino acids. Germline CDR1 reads MNHNS; CDR2 reads SASEGT. The CDR3 DNA reads as TGTGCCACCTCTACAGGGGGGAGTCAGCCCCAGCATTTT. This translates into CATSTGGSQPQHF.

This clonotype was seen at least ten times. The chain carries TRBV5-1 and TRBJ2-3; 7 bases fit TRBD1. The CDR3 runs to 14 residues. V shed 5 bases, J shed 0 bases, and the junction held 3 bases outside the gene matches. CDR1 is SGHRS, CDR2 YFSETQ, per germline. CDR3 loop: CASRQGQSTDTQYF. CDR3 in DNA: TGCGCCAGCAGGCAGGGACAGAGCACAGATACGCAGTATTTT.

Details on this clonotype: This may be a read error: a much more frequent sequence differs by one nucleotide. The chain combines TRBV5-1 with TRBJ1-1; a possible D gene is TRBD1 (6 bases). With 5 bases removed from V and 8 bases from J, the gap between germline ends came to 16 bases. Germline loops: CDR1 SGHRS, CDR2 YFSETQ. CDR3 length: 13 amino acids. The CDR3 DNA sequence: TGCGCCAGCAGTATGGTCAGGGGTTCGGAAGCTTTCTTT. Translating gives CASSMVRGSEAFF.

About this clonotype itself: At one end the junction does not follow the germline gene, possibly because of a read error. This chain links TRBV7-2 with TRBJ2-5; 9 bases match TRBD1. In germline, CDR1 is SGHTA, CDR2 FQGNSA. The CDR3 has 16 amino acids. The CDR3 nucleotides are TGTGCCGGCAGCACGAGCGGGACAGGGACCCAAGAGACCCAGTACTTC. Translation gives CAGSTSGTGTQETQYF.

The V call is TRBV7-8, the J call TRBJ2-3, with TRBD1 matching over 9 bases. This CDR3 has 16 residues. V was pared by 5 bases and J by 3 bases, with 9 bases of the junction left unmatched. CDR1 SGHVS and CDR2 FQNEAQ come from the germline V gene. The CDR3 sequence: CASSARTGVRTDTQYF. CDR3 bases: TGTGCCAGCAGCGCCCGGACAGGGGTCCGTACAGATACGCAGTATTTT.

This clonotype was found once. The rearrangement uses TRBV11-2 and TRBJ2-3, with 10 bases that match TRBD2. Germline assignment: CDR1 SGHAT and CDR2 FQNNGV. The CDR3 sequence is 17 residues long. Trimming cost V 4 bases and J 3 bases; bases outside gene matches: 10. The CDR3 loop is CASSYYSGGAGTDTQYF. The CDR3 DNA reads as TGTGCCAGCAGCTATTACAGCGGGGGGGCAGGTACAGATACGCAGTATTTT.

In this sample, this clonotype turned up many times. V usage is TRBV2 and J usage is TRBJ1-6; D gene unclear. With 3 bases removed from V and 13 bases from J, the gap between germline ends came to 4 bases. There are 10 residues in the CDR3. Germline lookup yields CDR1 SNHLY and CDR2 FYNNEI. CDR3 sequence (DNA): TGTGCCAGCAGTGAGCGCCCCCTCCACTTT. It encodes CASSERPLHF.

The V and J genes are TRBV10-3 and TRBJ1-2; possibly TRBD1 for D (6 bases). The CDR3 is 13 amino acids. V was pared by 5 bases and J by 8 bases, with 15 bases between. Per germline, CDR1 ENHRY and CDR2 SYGVKD. CDR3 sequence: CAISHPGGRGYTF. The DNA for the CDR3 is TGTGCCATCAGTCACCCGGGGGGCCGGGGCTACACCTTC.

This clonotype has a handful of counts. This sequence may be a read error, since a much larger clone differs from it by one base. This CDR3 reads CASSVIAGTQLIEQSF. CDR3 bases: TGTGCCAGCAGCGTTATAGCGGGGACCCAATTAATTGAGCAGTCCTTC. The rearrangement links TRBV9 to TRBJ2-1; 8 bases align to TRBD2. The germline CDR1 and CDR2 sequences are SGDLS and YYNGEE. There are 16 residues in the CDR3.

There are many counts of this clonotype. The CDR3 DNA is TGTGCCAGCAGCCTAACAGGGGAGGGCCTTTTCGGGGAGCTGTTTTTT. Translating it yields CASSLTGEGLFGELFF. The J gene is TRBJ2-2, the V gene TRBV9; D may match TRBD1 or TRBD2 (7 bases each). Germline-derived CDR1 and CDR2 are SGDLS and YYNGEE. The length of the CDR3 is 16 residues. Trimming cost V 4 bases and J 7 bases, with 20 bases left between them.

This clonotype was observed many times. This chain connects TRBV6-7 to TRBJ1-1; no reliable D call. TRBV6-7 counts as an open reading frame of uncertain function. The ends were cut back, 4 bases at V and 0 bases at J, with 15 bases in the middle. There are 16 residues in the CDR3. The DNA for the CDR3 is TGTGCCAGCAGTTTCTCCGTGCAGGCTATGAACACTGAAGCTTTCTTT. Translating gives CASSFSVQAMNTEAFF.

The rearrangement links TRBV5-1 to TRBJ1-1; no reliable D call. Trimming pared 0 bases from V and 0 bases from J, leaving 18 bases between. Germline V gene sequence: CDR1 SGHRS, CDR2 YFSETQ. There are 18 residues in the CDR3. The CDR3 DNA is TGCGCCAGCAGCTTGGATCTTAGCGGGTTCGGGCTGAACACTGAAGCTTTCTTT. It translates to CASSLDLSGFGLNTEAFF.

As regards this clonotype: One end of the junction fails to match germline, which may point to a read error. V gene TRBV19 combines with J gene TRBJ1-3, with D unresolved. CDR3 length equals 16 residues. Germline V gene data show CDR1 as LNHDA and CDR2 as SQIVND (reference sequence). The CDR3 sequence is CASSSAELISGDTIYF. CDR3 DNA: TGTGCCAGTAGTTCGGCGGAGCTCATCTCTGGAGACACCATATATTTT.

Details on this clonotype: An end of the junction differs from the germline gene, which may be a read error. The chain joins TRBV24-1 to TRBJ1-6; TRBD1 is a possible D gene (5 bases). This CDR3 is 13 amino acids long. The germline gives CDR1 KGHDR, CDR2 SFDVKD. CDR3 nucleotide sequence: TGTGCCACCGGGGGGGACCCTAATTCGCCCCTCCACTTT. Translated, it gives CATGGDPNSPLHF.

This clonotype was counted at least ten times. This chain connects TRBV7-9 to TRBJ2-1; 10 bases are shared with TRBD2. V dropped 5 bases and J dropped 6; count of bases not matched to a gene: 7. The germline CDR1 and CDR2 sequences are SEHNR and FQNEAQ (reference sequence). This CDR3 comprises 15 residues. The CDR3 is CASSPQRGGINEQFF. The CDR3 DNA follows: TGTGCCAGCAGCCCACAGCGGGGGGGCATCAATGAGCAGTTCTTC.

This clonotype has at least ten counts. The genes are TRBV3-1 and TRBJ2-7, with D possibly TRBD2 on 5 matching bases. The length of the CDR3 is 10 residues. Germline CDR1 LGHDT, CDR2 YNNKEL (reference sequence). CDR3 protein: CVGENNEQYV. The CDR3 DNA reads as TGTGTTGGGGAGAATAACGAGCAGTACGTC.

The chain couples TRBV4-1 to TRBJ2-3; 16 bases match TRBD2. The CDR3 consists of 19 residues. Germline loops: CDR1 MGHRA, CDR2 YSYEKL. V trimming: 4 bases; J trimming: 3 bases; junction bases outside the gene matches: 10. CDR3 bases: TGCGCCAGCAGCCGAGGGACTAGCGGGGGGGCGATTCTAACAGATACGCAGTATTTT. It specifies CASSRGTSGGAILTDTQYF.

This clonotype was seen many times. The gene calls are TRBV7-8 and TRBJ1-2; 7 nucleotides align to TRBD1. Germline V gene data show CDR1 as SGHVS and CDR2 as FQNEAQ. This CDR3 is 14 amino acids long. V shed 5 bases and J 2 bases; nucleotides not matched to a gene: 5. CDR3 nucleotides: TGTGCCAGCAGCCCCACGGGACAGAACTATGGCTACACCTTC. Translating gives CASSPTGQNYGYTF.

This clonotype was seen once. This chain uses TRBV9 with TRBJ1-1; no clear D gene. Looked up from germline, CDR1 is SGDLS and CDR2 is YYNGEE. The CDR3 loop spans 12 amino acids. Trimming removed 3 bases at V and 6 bases at J, with 9 bases between. Here the CDR3 reads CASSAGPSEAFF. DNA for the CDR3: TGTGCCAGCAGCGCTGGACCTTCTGAAGCTTTCTTT.

CDR3 loop: CASNSQRAGSYEQYF. The CDR3 region has the DNA TGTGCCAGCAACTCTCAGCGGGCAGGATCCTACGAGCAGTACTTC. The V call is TRBV6-2 or TRBV6-3, the J call TRBJ2-7; D may be TRBD2 (6 bases). CDR3 length: 15 residues. Germline values: CDR1 MNHEY, CDR2 SVGEGT. V was trimmed by 7 bases and J by 1 base, leaving 17 bases between them.

This clonotype occurred a few times. The V and J genes are TRBV18 and TRBJ2-5; D tentatively reads TRBD1 or TRBD2 (5 bases each). Between the trimmed V and J ends, which lost 5 bases and 1 base, there was a span of 8 bases. The CDR3 runs 13 residues. Germline-derived CDR1 and CDR2 are KGHSH and LQKENI. The CDR3 nucleotides read TGTGCCAGCTCAGGGGACGCCCAAGAGACCCAGTACTTC. Its translation is CASSGDAQETQYF.

This clonotype was seen many times. The CDR3 DNA reads as TGTGCCAGCAGCGCCGGACTGACCTCTGGAAACACCATATATTTT. Its translation is CASSAGLTSGNTIYF. The chain is built from TRBV9 and TRBJ1-3; D is undetermined. V was shortened by 3 bases and J by 0 bases, with 10 bases between the two germline ends. This CDR3 is built from 15 residues. CDR1 and CDR2 (germline): SGDLS, YYNGEE.

Ten or more counts support this clonotype. The chain joins TRBV12-3 or TRBV12-4 to TRBJ2-5; 7 bases map to TRBD1. CDR3 length: 14 amino acids. V trimming: 2 bases; J trimming: 4 bases; junction bases outside the gene matches: 4. The CDR3 bases are TGTGCCAGCAGTTTAAGGGGGCAGGGAGAGACCCAGTACTTC. Amino acid sequence: CASSLRGQGETQYF.